What follows is one TCR beta chain and its context. The antigen remains unidentified. This entry belongs to a study of shared clonotypes between healthy human individuals. General study findings and limits: Blood was the only sampled material, and tissue repertoires likely differ.

Sequencing was performed with immunoSEQ multiplex PCR; in TCRdb, only in-frame clones are kept and a portion is missing. Here the sample spans millions of clones, more than 80% being singletons. V dropped 4 bases and J dropped 7 bases, with 15 bases sitting between them. The CDR3 has 15 residues. Germline V gene sequence: CDR1 SGHTS, CDR2 YDEGEE. The receptor was derived from a man in his late teens or twenties in good health. The chain has TRBV5-8 and TRBJ1-6, with D perhaps TRBD1 (6 bases). What was sequenced was naive CD4+ T cells sorted from blood. Subset noted: CD45RA+ positively selected. The CDR3 is CASSQKTGSNSPLHF. CDR3 bases: TGTGCCAGCAGCCAAAAAACAGGGTCCAATTCACCCCTCCACTTT.